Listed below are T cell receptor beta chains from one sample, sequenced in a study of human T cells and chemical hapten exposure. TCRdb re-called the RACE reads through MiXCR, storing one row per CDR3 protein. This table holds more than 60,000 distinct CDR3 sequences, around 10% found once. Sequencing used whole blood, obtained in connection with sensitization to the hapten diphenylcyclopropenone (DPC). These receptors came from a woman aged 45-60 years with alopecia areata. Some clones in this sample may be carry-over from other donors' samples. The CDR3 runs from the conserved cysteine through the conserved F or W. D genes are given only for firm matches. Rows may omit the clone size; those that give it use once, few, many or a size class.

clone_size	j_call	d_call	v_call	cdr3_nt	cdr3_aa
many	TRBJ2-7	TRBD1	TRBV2	TGTGCCAGCAGACAGGGGAAAACCTACGAGCAGTACTTC	CASRQGKTYEQYF
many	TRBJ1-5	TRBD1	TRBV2	TGTGCCAGCAGTTGGGACAGGGAAAAGCCCCAGCATTTT	CASSWDREKPQHF
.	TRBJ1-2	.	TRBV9	TGTGCCAGCAGCTCGACAAATAACTATGGCTACACCTTC	CASSSTNNYGYTF
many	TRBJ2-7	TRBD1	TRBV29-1	TGCAGCGTTGCAGGGGGCGTCTCCTACGAGCAGTACTTC	CSVAGGVSYEQYF
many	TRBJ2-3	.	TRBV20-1	TGCAGTGCCACCGGCCCAAGAACTCCGCTTATGGATACGCAGTATTTT	CSATGPRTPLMDTQYF
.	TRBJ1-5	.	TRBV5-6	TGTGCCAGCAGCTTGGGGTCAGGGCAGAGCCAGCCCCAGCATTTT	CASSLGSGQSQPQHF
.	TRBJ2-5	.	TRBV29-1	TGCAGCGCTGGCCCCACAGAGACCCAGTACTTC	CSAGPTETQYF
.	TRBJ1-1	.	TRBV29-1	TGCAGCGTGGGGGCCGGCGGTATGAACACTGAAGCTTTCTTT	CSVGAGGMNTEAFF
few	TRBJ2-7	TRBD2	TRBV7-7	TGTGCCAGCAGCCCCGGGATAGCGGGAGTGTACGAGCAGTACTTC	CASSPGIAGVYEQYF
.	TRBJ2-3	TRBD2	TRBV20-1	TGCAGTGCTGGGAGGGCGGAAGATACGCAGTATTTT	CSAGRAEDTQYF
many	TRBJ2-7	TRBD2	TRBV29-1	TGCAGCGTTGGGACTAGCGGCAACGAGCAGTACTTC	CSVGTSGNEQYF
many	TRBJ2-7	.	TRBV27	TGTGCCAGCAGTTCAAAGACTGGGGGAAACGAGCAGTACTTC	CASSSKTGGNEQYF
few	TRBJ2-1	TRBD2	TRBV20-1	TGCAGTGCTAGACAGCGGGACTATTGGAATGAGCAGTTCTTC	CSARQRDYWNEQFF
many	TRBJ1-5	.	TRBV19	TGTGCCAGTAGTGCCCCAGGGATAAGCAATCAGCCCCAGCATTTT	CASSAPGISNQPQHF
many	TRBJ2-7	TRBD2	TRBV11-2	TGTGCCAGCAGCTTTCCCCGAGGCCTACTAGCGGGAGGGCCGGGAGAGCAGTACTTC	CASSFPRGLLAGGPGEQYF
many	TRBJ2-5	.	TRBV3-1	TGTGCCAGCAGCGCAGATGGATCCTGGAAAAAGACCCAGTACTTC	CASSADGSWKKTQYF
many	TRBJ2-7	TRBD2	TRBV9	TGTGCCAGCAGCGTAGATGCTAGCGGCCCCTCCTACGAGCAGTACTTC	CASSVDASGPSYEQYF
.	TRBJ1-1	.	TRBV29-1	TGCAGCGCTGCCACGATAAAGGGGCCAGGCACTGAAGCTTTCTTT	CSAATIKGPGTEAFF
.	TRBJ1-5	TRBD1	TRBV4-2	TGTGCCAGCAGCCAAGTTGAGGGGGCCCTCGGGGGGCCCCAGCATTTT	CASSQVEGALGGPQHF
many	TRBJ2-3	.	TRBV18	TGTGCCAGCTCAAGAGGACCGGGACTGACGACAGATACGCAGTATTTT	CASSRGPGLTTDTQYF
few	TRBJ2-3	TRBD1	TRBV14	TGTGCCAGCAGCCCGACAGGGGTAACAGATACGCAGTATTTT	CASSPTGVTDTQYF
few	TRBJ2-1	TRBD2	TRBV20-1	TGCAGTGCCCAATTTAGCGGGAAGAGCTCCTACAATGAGCAGTTCTTC	CSAQFSGKSSYNEQFF
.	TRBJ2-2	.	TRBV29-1	TGCAGCGTGGGGGGCGACAAGAACACCGGGGAGCTGTTTTTT	CSVGGDKNTGELFF
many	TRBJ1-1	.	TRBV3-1	TGTGCCAGCAGCCAAGATGAGTGGAGGGAAGCTTTCTTT	CASSQDEWREAFF
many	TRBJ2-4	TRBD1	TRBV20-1	TGCAGTGCTAGGCAACAGGGGGATGTCAAAAACATTCAGTACTTC	CSARQQGDVKNIQYF
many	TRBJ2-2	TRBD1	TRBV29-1	TGCAGCGTCCGGGGACAGGGGGCCGGGGAGCTGTTTTTT	CSVRGQGAGELFF
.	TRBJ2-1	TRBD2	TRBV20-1	TGCAGTGCTAGATATAGCGGGAGGGGGCGGACCTACAATGAGCAGTTCTTC	CSARYSGRGRTYNEQFF
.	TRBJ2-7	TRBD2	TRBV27	TGTGCCAGCAGTTTTCGTCCGACTAGCGGATCCTACGAGCAGTACTTC	CASSFRPTSGSYEQYF
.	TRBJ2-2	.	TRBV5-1	TGCGCCAGCAGCTTGTCCGGGCTCGGGGAGCTGTTTTTT	CASSLSGLGELFF
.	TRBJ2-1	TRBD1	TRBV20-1	TGCAGTGCTAGAGAGCGGACAGGTAGCAATGAGCAGTTCTTC	CSARERTGSNEQFF
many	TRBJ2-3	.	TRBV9	TGTGCCAGCAGCGTAGGTCAGTCAGCAGATACGCAGTATTTT	CASSVGQSADTQYF
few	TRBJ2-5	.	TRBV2	TGTGCCAGCAAAGGGGACCGAGAGACCCAGTACTTC	CASKGDRETQYF
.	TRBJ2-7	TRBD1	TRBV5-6	TGTGCCAGCAGCCCGGGACAGTGGAGAAGAGACGAGCAGTACTTC	CASSPGQWRRDEQYF
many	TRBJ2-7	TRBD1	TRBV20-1	TGCAGTGCTATCCGGGACAGCTCCTACGAGCAGTACTTC	CSAIRDSSYEQYF
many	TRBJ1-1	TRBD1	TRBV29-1	TGCAGCGTTTTGGACAGGGTGAGAACTGAAGCTTTCTTT	CSVLDRVRTEAFF
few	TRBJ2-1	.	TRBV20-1	TGCAGTGCTAGAACCCTCTGGCTCCCCTACAATGAGCAGTTCTTC	CSARTLWLPYNEQFF
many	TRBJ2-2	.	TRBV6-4	TGTGCCAGCAGTGCCGGGGTATGGAACACCGGGGAGCTGTTTTTT	CASSAGVWNTGELFF
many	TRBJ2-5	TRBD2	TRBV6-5	TGTGCCAGCAGTTATCCGCGGACGGGAGGAGTGACCCAGTACTTC	CASSYPRTGGVTQYF
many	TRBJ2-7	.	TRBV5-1	TGCGCCAGCAGCGTTGACCTTAGCTCCTACGAGCAGTACTTC	CASSVDLSSYEQYF
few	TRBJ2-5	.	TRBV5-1	TGCGCCAGCGGTAGCAGACAAGAGACCCAGTACTTC	CASGSRQETQYF
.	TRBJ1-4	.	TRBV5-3	TGTGCCAGCAGCTTCATACCGGGACGGCAAAATGAAAAACTGTTTTTT	CASSFIPGRQNEKLFF
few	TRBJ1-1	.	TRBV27	TGTGCCAGCCGACAGCGGAACACTGAAGCTTTCTTT	CASRQRNTEAFF
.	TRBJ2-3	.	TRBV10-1	TGCGCCAGCAGTGAGAGAGGACGGGGCACAGATACGCAGTATTTT	CASSERGRGTDTQYF
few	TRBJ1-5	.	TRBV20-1	TGCAGTGCCGAAGACAGCACCAATCAGCCCCAGCATTTT	CSAEDSTNQPQHF